The clone carrying this TCR beta chain has at least ten counts. Its antigen is as yet unknown. The data derive from a study of cytomegalovirus exposure and HLA in healthy donors. Whole-study results and caveats: The only immune exposure information that was available was CMV serostatus.

These donors, healthy bone marrow donors, were studied. A multiplex PCR was run with 60 Vbeta primers and 13 Jbeta primers. The table came from immunoSEQ multiplex PCR; TCRdb's copy has only in-frame clones and leaves some out. The data contain about 86,000 clones, just over 70% of them seen just once; the ten biggest clones take up more than 7%. Germline V lookup: CDR1 MNHNS, CDR2 SASEGT. Trimming removed 6 bases from V and 4 bases from J, with 10 bases in between. This CDR3 spans 12 amino acids. This sequence was found in a man aged 60-69 years in good health and CMV-seronegative. The V gene is TRBV6-1, the J gene TRBJ2-7, with D maybe TRBD2 (5 bases). Sequencing was performed on PBMCs. The CDR3 region has the DNA TGTGCCAGCAGCGTCAGCGGATACGAGCAGTACTTC. Translated: CASSVSGYEQYF.